This T cell receptor (beta chain) was sequenced during a study of blood T cells in healthy people across ages (dated by TCRdb to between 2015 and 2017). With respect to the entire study: In model experiments, template switching captured roughly one uniquely barcoded TCR beta cDNA molecule for every two T cells. The study measured age-related changes in TCR beta repertoire diversity using deep sequencing normalized with unique cDNA molecular identifiers. To avoid experimental bias, donors of different ages were spread randomly across the sequencing lanes. The donors were split into four age groups: young (average about 15 years), middle-aged (nearly 40), aged (more than 60) and long-lived (under 90). Using the same blood draw, the study looked at two additional independent replicas of 1 million unique cDNA reads for two donors, one aged 18 to 30 and the other aged 80 or older. Paper-wide results and their limitations: Because the CMV infection status of the donors was unknown, age-related changes in expanded clonotypes may potentially have been confounded. Observed TCR beta diversity per million T cells fell roughly linearly with age, and a significant reduction was already apparent by age approximately 40. The percentage of naive T cells measured by flow cytometry correlated strongly with observed TCR beta diversity. Bulk unsorted PBMC profiling prevented conclusive comparison of naive and antigen-experienced compartments. Estimates of total diversity from one million sequenced T cells were regarded as lower bounds and underestimates. Compared with the aged group, the long-lived group had more naive CD4+ T cells, fewer expanded clones and increased TCR diversity, a pattern suggesting age selection.

As concerns this clonotype: Its antigen remains undetermined. Base qualities are not provided; no much larger clone lies one nucleotide away.

Libraries were made using 5' RACE. Sequenced on an Illumina HiSeq 2500. A second PCR of about 7 to 12 cycles was run with a J-beta primer mix and a sample-barcoded 5' primer. A template-switch 5' adaptor carrying 12 random nucleotides introduced a unique molecular identifier onto each TCR beta cDNA molecule. Each sample yielded at least 2.5 million CDR3-containing paired-end reads. First-strand cDNA synthesis was performed from all RNA using the Mint cDNA synthesis kit, with priming by a TRBC-specific oligonucleotide. Following uracil-DNA glycosylase treatment, all cDNA underwent a first 18-cycle PCR with the universal primers M1SS and BC2_uni_R. The published analysis was carried out like this. For normalization, 1 million high-quality reads were randomly selected from each sample, with every read carrying a distinct molecular identifier. Reads sharing molecular identifiers were discarded rather than binned into consensus sequences. MiTCR, with a Q25 quality threshold and the strictest error-elimination algorithm, was used for CDR3 identification, clonotype clustering and error correction. A nonparametric unseen species model using Euler transformation provided a lower-bound estimate of total TCR beta diversity. TCRdb redid the processing of the public reads, applying fastp at Q25 and MiXCR, and retained in-frame beta chains. Each CDR3 protein gets just one entry, which takes the most common genes and DNA from the rows behind it. The V and J calls shown here were made by TCRdb, not taken from the authors' results. The sample profile shows hundreds of thousands of distinct CDR3 sequences; roughly three fifths of them were found once. The top ten constitute 20% to 30% of the sample.

The roughly 39 donors, aged about 6 to 95 years, were systemically healthy Caucasian individuals from Russia. Approximately 9.3 milliliters of peripheral blood were drawn from each donor into EDTA-treated Vacutainer tubes. PBMCs were isolated by Ficoll-Paque density-gradient centrifugation, with at least 6 million obtained per sample. Trizol reagent was used to extract total RNA from PBMCs, with at least 5 micrograms per sample. Naive CD45RAhigh/CD27high T cell percentages were measured by flow cytometry on a PBMC aliquot from every donor. V lost 5 bases and J lost 5 bases, and the count of bases not matched to a germline gene is 12. Measured from the cysteine to the phenylalanine, the CDR3 is 16 residues long. This entry keeps only the CDR3 DNA: 48 bases, framed from base 1. According to the germline V gene, CDR1 reads SGHVS and CDR2 reads FQNEAQ.

Specimen: blood. This clonotype was obtained from a middle-aged man in good health. The sequence joins TRBV7-8 to TRBJ2-1; 7 central nucleotides agree with TRBD1. The CDR3 loop reads CASSDTTGQFHNEQFF. The DNA sequence is TGTGCCAGCAGCGACACAACGGGACAGTTTCACAATGAGCAGTTCTTC. The variable domain in full, with residues beyond the CDR3 obtained from the reference TRBV7-8 and TRBJ2-1 genes, is GAGVSQSPRYKVAKRGQDVALRCDPISGHVSLFWYQQALGQGPEFLTYFQNEAQLDKSGLPSDRFFAERPEGSVSTLKIQRTQQEDSAVYLCASSDTTGQFHNEQFFGPGTRLTVL.